The source of this T cell receptor beta chain is a study of blood T cell repertoires in COVID-19. At the level of the study: The United States, Italy and Spain supplied acute and convalescent COVID-19 samples. PBMCs, B-cell-depleted T cells, or T cells were the source of the cDNA or gDNA that made up the material.

With 2 bases clipped from V and 0 bases from J, the junction kept 2 bases outside the gene matches. The CDR3 extends over 16 amino acids. Per the germline V gene, CDR1 is KGHSH and CDR2 is LQKENI. Only in-frame clones appear in the TCRdb table, and some are missing; sequencing was by immunoSEQ multiplex PCR. Found here are about 250,000 clones, roughly three quarters of them singletons; the top ten hold 3% to 4%. The rearrangement links TRBV18 to TRBJ1-3, with 9 bases lining up with TRBD1. The sequence was obtained from a woman between 35 and 50 years old with active or convalescent COVID-19. Sequencing was carried out using peripheral blood. CDR3 nucleotide sequence: TGTGCCAGCTCACCAGGGACAGGGACCTCTGGAAACACCATATATTTT. As protein: CASSPGTGTSGNTIYF.